What follows describes a single T cell receptor (beta chain). This specimen comes from a study of control samples from healthy donors and cancer patients. The table came from immunoSEQ multiplex PCR; TCRdb's copy has only in-frame clones and leaves some out. The sample holds 82,000 or so clones, roughly 93% seen once. Between the trimmed V and J ends, which lost 1 base and 8 bases, there was a span of 16 bases. The CDR3 is made up of 15 amino acids. CDR1 is KGHSH, CDR2 LQKENI, per germline. The rearrangement joins TRBV18 to TRBJ2-3; possible D gene TRBD2, 7 bases. The receptor was isolated from a young woman in good health. The sequenced sample was blood. The CDR3 DNA reads as TGTGCCAGCTCACCACAGGCGGGGGCCGATGGTACGCAGTATTTT. Translating it yields CASSPQAGADGTQYF.